This record concerns one T cell receptor beta chain sequence. Antigen: not known. The CDR3 consists of 15 residues. Per germline, CDR1 SGDLS and CDR2 YYNGEE. Trimming cost V 3 bases and J 5 bases; bases outside gene matches: 6. This sample was taken from a study of identical twins. Notes on the study in general: Conclusions relied on cross-sectional statistical analysis, not following the same donors. Insertions were fewer in abundant cord blood beta clonotypes, whereas memory repertoires showed none of this pattern. Model-predicted out-of-frame TCR alpha sharing fell below observed values in monozygotic twins.

A universal primer site was incorporated via template switching, and the cDNA contained unique molecular identifiers. TCRdb used MiXCR to reprocess the 5' RACE reads, holding one entry per CDR3 protein. The data hold about 890,000 distinct CDR3 sequences, with more than 9% observed a single time. These same data were also listed under a study on yellow fever vaccine responses in identical twins.

Material for sequencing was PBMCs. The clonotype was recovered from a woman aged 18 to 35 in good health. The chain uses TRBV9 and TRBJ2-5; 11 bases align to TRBD1. CDR3 in amino acids: CASSAGQGAWETQYF. The CDR3 region has the DNA TGTGCCAGCAGCGCTGGACAGGGGGCTTGGGAGACCCAGTACTTC. The whole variable domain, remainder taken from reference TRBV9 and TRBJ2-5, is DSGVTQTPKHLITATGQRVTLRCSPRSGDLSVYWYQQSLDQGLQFLIQYYNGEERAKGNILERFSAQQFPDLHSELNLSSLELGDSALYFCASSAGQGAWETQYFGPGTRLLVL.